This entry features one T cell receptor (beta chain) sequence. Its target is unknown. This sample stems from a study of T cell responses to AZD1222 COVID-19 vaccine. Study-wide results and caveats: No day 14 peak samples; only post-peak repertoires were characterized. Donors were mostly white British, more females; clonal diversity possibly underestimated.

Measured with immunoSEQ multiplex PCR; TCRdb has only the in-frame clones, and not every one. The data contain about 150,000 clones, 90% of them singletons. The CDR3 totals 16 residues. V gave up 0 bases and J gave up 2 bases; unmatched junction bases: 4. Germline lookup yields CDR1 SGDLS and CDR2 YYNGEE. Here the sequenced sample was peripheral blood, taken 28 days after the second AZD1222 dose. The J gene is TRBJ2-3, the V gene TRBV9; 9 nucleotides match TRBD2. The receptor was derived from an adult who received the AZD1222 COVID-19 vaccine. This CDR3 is CASSVGAGGNTDTQYF. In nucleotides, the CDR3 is TGTGCCAGCAGCGTAGGTGCGGGAGGGAACACAGATACGCAGTATTTT.